Listed below are T cell receptor beta chains from one sample, sequenced in a study of cytomegalovirus exposure and HLA in healthy donors. Some clones are missing from TCRdb's copy, which holds only in-frame ones; the method was immunoSEQ multiplex PCR. The sample holds about 150,000 clones, about 87% seen once. The sequenced sample was PBMCs. The receptors derive from a man aged 18 to 35 in good health and CMV-seropositive. CDR3s include the opening cysteine and the closing phenylalanine or tryptophan. Fields, in order: J gene, V gene, clone size, D gene, CDR3 DNA, CDR3 protein. D genes are given only for firm matches. Clone size is shown for a subset of rows, as once, few, many or a class of expanded clone.

TRBJ2-2 | TRBV29-1 | - | TRBD2 | TGCAGCGTTAAAACTAGCGAGACGAACACCGGGGAGCTGTTTTTT | CSVKTSETNTGELFF
TRBJ1-5 | TRBV19 | - | - | TGTGCCAGTCGGGACACCAGGAGTCAGCCCCAGCATTTT | CASRDTRSQPQHF
TRBJ1-5 | TRBV9 | - | - | TGTGCCAGCAGCGTAGGAGGGAATAGCAATCAGCCCCAGCATTTT | CASSVGGNSNQPQHF
TRBJ2-7 | TRBV11-2 | - | - | TGTGCCAGCAGCTCTACCTACGAGCAGTACTTC | CASSSTYEQYF
TRBJ2-2 | TRBV18 | - | - | TGTGCCAGCTCACTATACACCGGGGAGCTGTTTTTT | CASSLYTGELFF
TRBJ2-3 | TRBV2 | - | - | TGTGCCAGCAGTGGTCGGGTTTCCACAGATACGCAGTATTTT | CASSGRVSTDTQYF
TRBJ2-1 | TRBV9 | - | - | TGTGCCAGCAGCGTAGCCGACAGGCCTAATGAGCAGTTCTTC | CASSVADRPNEQFF
TRBJ2-3 | TRBV5-1 | once | TRBD2 | TGCGCCAGCAGCTCCTCCGGGACTAGCGGAGATACGCAGTATTTT | CASSSSGTSGDTQYF
TRBJ2-2 | TRBV19 | - | TRBD1 | TGTGCCAGTAGTCTGACAGGGGAATACACCGGGGAGCTGTTTTTT | CASSLTGEYTGELFF
TRBJ2-5 | TRBV7-2 | - | TRBD2 | TGTGCCAGCAGCTACCGGGGACTAGCACAAGAGACCCAGTACTTC | CASSYRGLAQETQYF
TRBJ2-6 | TRBV7-8 | - | - | TGTGCCAGCAGCTTAGGGACACCTCGCTCTGGGGCCAACGTCCTGACTTTC | CASSLGTPRSGANVLTF
TRBJ2-3 | TRBV9 | - | TRBD2 | TGTGCCAGCAGCGCCGTAGCGGGGGGCTTCACAGATACGCAGTATTTT | CASSAVAGGFTDTQYF
TRBJ2-3 | TRBV29-1 | - | - | TGCAGCGTTGAAGACGGGTTTAGCACAGATACGCAGTATTTT | CSVEDGFSTDTQYF
TRBJ2-2 | TRBV4-2 | - | TRBD1 | TGTGCCAGCAGCCAAGATCTGAGGGGGCGCGGCACCGGGGAGCTGTTTTTT | CASSQDLRGRGTGELFF
TRBJ2-7 | TRBV27 | once | - | TGTGCCAGCAGTTTATCCCTGCAGGGGAAGGCCTACGAGCAGTACTTC | CASSLSLQGKAYEQYF
TRBJ2-1 | TRBV6-4 | - | - | TGTGCCAGCAGTGACTCAGCGGGCTCCTACAATGAGCAGTTCTTC | CASSDSAGSYNEQFF
TRBJ1-1 | TRBV5-1 | once | - | TGCGCCAGCAGCTTGGTCGTGACACCGAACACTGAAGCTTTCTTT | CASSLVVTPNTEAFF
TRBJ2-1 | TRBV9 | once | TRBD2 | TGTGCCAGCAGCGCCGGTAGCGGGACCGAATCTGATGAGCAGTTCTTC | CASSAGSGTESDEQFF
TRBJ2-5 | TRBV9 | - | TRBD1 | TGTGCCAGCAGCGGACAGGGAATGGGGACCCAGTACTTC | CASSGQGMGTQYF
TRBJ1-2 | TRBV28 | - | TRBD1 | TGTGCCAGCAGTTTTGGGGCGCGGGGGACAGGGGGCTTCTATGGCTACACCTTC | CASSFGARGTGGFYGYTF
TRBJ2-1 | TRBV19 | - | TRBD1 | TGTGCCAGTAGTGTGACAGGGGCTTACAATGAGCAGTTCTTC | CASSVTGAYNEQFF
TRBJ2-1 | TRBV6-1 | - | - | TGTGCCAGCAGTGAAGCGGGGGGGCAGTACAATGAGCAGTTCTTC | CASSEAGGQYNEQFF
TRBJ2-5 | TRBV5-8 | - | TRBD1 | TGTGCCAGCAGCTTAGGACAGGGTCGAGGGGTAGAGACCCAGTACTTC | CASSLGQGRGVETQYF
TRBJ2-3 | TRBV9 | - | TRBD2 | TGTGCCAGCAGCGTAGGACCAGCGGGGTTTACAGATACGCAGTATTTT | CASSVGPAGFTDTQYF
TRBJ2-2 | TRBV19 | once | - | TGTGCCAGTCGGTACGGGAACACCGGGGAGCTGTTTTTT | CASRYGNTGELFF
TRBJ1-1 | TRBV15 | - | - | TGTGCCACCAGCAGAGATCCGACAGCATTGAACACTGAAGCTTTCTTT | CATSRDPTALNTEAFF
TRBJ2-5 | TRBV7-9 | - | TRBD1 | TGTGCCAGCAGCTCGGACAGGGTCCGGGAGACCCAGTACTTC | CASSSDRVRETQYF
TRBJ2-7 | TRBV11-2 | once | TRBD1 | TGTGCCAGCAGCTTATCCGGACAGGCGCAGTACTTC | CASSLSGQAQYF
TRBJ1-6 | TRBV6-5 | - | - | TGTGCCAGCAGTTACAAGAGCTCCTATAATTCACCCCTCCACTTT | CASSYKSSYNSPLHF
TRBJ1-1 | TRBV25-1 | - | - | TGTGCCAGCAGTGAATTAGGGAGTAAGAAGGCTGAAGCTTTCTTT | CASSELGSKKAEAFF
TRBJ2-2 | TRBV7-9 | - | - | TGTGCCAGCAGCCCAAGCCCGATAGCCGGGGAGCTGTTTTTT | CASSPSPIAGELFF
TRBJ1-5 | TRBV19 | - | TRBD1 | TGTGCCAGTGGACAGGCTGGCTTGGGGTATAATCAGCCCCAGCATTTT | CASGQAGLGYNQPQHF
TRBJ1-1 | TRBV12-5 | - | - | TGTGCTAGTGCCTTGGCAGAAATGAACACTGAAGCTTTCTTT | CASALAEMNTEAFF
TRBJ1-2 | TRBV7-2 | - | - | TGTGCCAGCACCCAGGACAGACTTTATGGCTACACCTTC | CASTQDRLYGYTF
TRBJ2-6 | TRBV6-1 | once | - | TGTGCCAGCAGTGGAGGCGGCTCTGGGGCCAACGTCCTGACTTTC | CASSGGGSGANVLTF
TRBJ2-7 | TRBV5-6 | - | TRBD2 | TGTGCCAGCACCACAAGGGTAGCGGGGGGGACCTACGAGCAGTACTTC | CASTTRVAGGTYEQYF
TRBJ2-7 | TRBV14 | once | TRBD2 | TGTGCCAGCAGCCAATATAGCGGGCCTGGCGAGCAGTACTTC | CASSQYSGPGEQYF
TRBJ2-1 | TRBV29-1 | - | - | TGCAGCGTTGCGAGAACGGTTTTCGGTGAGCAGTTCTTC | CSVARTVFGEQFF
TRBJ1-1 | TRBV5-4 | - | TRBD1 | TGTGCCAGCAGGGACAGGGGGCGCCGGGACACTGAAGCTTTCTTT | CASRDRGRRDTEAFF